One and the same sample provided the 4 T cell receptor beta chains below, sequenced in a study of blood T cell repertoires in COVID-19. The assay was immunoSEQ multiplex PCR, and TCRdb's table has in-frame clones only and misses some. Of about 65,000 clones in the sample, 75% to 90% were seen once. Sequencing was performed on peripheral blood. The receptor source for this set is a man older than 75 with acute or convalescent COVID-19.

The chain has TRBV18 and TRBJ1-2; D gene ambiguous. The germline V gene encodes CDR1 KGHSH and CDR2 LQKENI. This CDR3 is 14 amino acids long. V dropped 1 base and J dropped 5 bases, with 11 bases sitting between them. The CDR3 protein is CASSPQDREYGYTF. The CDR3, as DNA: TGTGCCAGCTCACCACAAGACCGGGAATATGGCTACACCTTC.

V is TRBV6-1 and J is TRBJ1-5; D ambiguous. CDR3 length: 13 residues. CDR1 MNHNS and CDR2 SASEGT come from the germline V gene. Trimming pared 2 bases from V and 2 bases from J, leaving 4 bases between. The chain's CDR3 is CASSESGNQPQHF. CDR3 DNA: TGTGCCAGCAGTGAATCGGGCAATCAGCCCCAGCATTTT.

V and J are TRBV11-2 and TRBJ1-1; a weak D match, TRBD1 (6 bases). CDR3 size: 15 residues. With 6 bases removed from V and 2 bases from J, the gap between germline ends came to 16 bases. Germline values: CDR1 SGHAT, CDR2 FQNNGV. CDR3 DNA sequence: TGTGCCAGCAGGGCCCCCACAGGGCCTAACACTGAAGCTTTCTTT. Its protein is CASRAPTGPNTEAFF.

The rearrangement links TRBV2 to TRBJ2-7, with D perhaps matching TRBD1 (6 bases). V dropped 5 bases and J dropped 2 bases, with 7 bases sitting between them. There are 12 residues in the CDR3. Germline V gene lookup returns CDR1 SNHLY and CDR2 FYNNEI. The CDR3: CASSNRAYEQYF. In DNA, the CDR3 is TGTGCCAGCAGTAACAGGGCCTACGAGCAGTACTTC.